Listed below are T cell receptor beta chains from one sample, sequenced in a study of blood T cell repertoires in COVID-19. The repertoire was sequenced with immunoSEQ multiplex PCR; TCRdb's copy has only in-frame clones and lacks some. The data hold approximately 180,000 clones, with more than 85% observed a single time. The sequenced material came from PBMCs or T cells enriched from blood (not recorded which). The receptors were gathered from a human donor with acute COVID-19. The donor label of this sample is uncertain. Both conserved end residues are part of each CDR3. The order of the fields is J gene, V gene, CDR3 protein.

>TRBJ2-7|TRBV19
CASSLLWDRSVTEQYF
>TRBJ2-3|TRBV4-3
CASSLFNRADTQYF
>TRBJ2-1|TRBV4-1
CASSLSGGNGYGEQFF
>TRBJ2-5|TRBV19
CASSPTSGGTETQYF
>TRBJ1-2|TRBV9
CASSLGGSYGYTF
>TRBJ1-1|TRBV6-1
CASSARQGARGTEAFF
>TRBJ2-3|TRBV2
CASHGQVSDTQYF
>TRBJ2-7|TRBV30
CAWIPDRGHEQYF
>TRBJ1-1|TRBV15
CATSNDRNTEAFF
>TRBJ1-2|TRBV4-2
CASTPTGSNGYTF
>TRBJ2-2|TRBV10-3
CAISKKGGWNTGELFF
>TRBJ1-1|TRBV5-4
CASSVTSAEAFF
>TRBJ2-7|TRBV4-1
CASSERTGPYEQYF
>TRBJ2-1|TRBV5-4
CASSPSGTRSVNEQFF
>TRBJ2-7|TRBV3-1/TRBV3-2
CASSQGGSHLYEQYF
>TRBJ1-1|TRBV2
CASSDRGGLGNTEAFF
>TRBJ1-1|TRBV7-9
CASSLSLTGGGNTEAFF
>TRBJ2-3|TRBV9
CASSATGTTTDTQYF
>TRBJ2-1|TRBV9
CASSSTYNEQFF
>TRBJ2-7|TRBV2
CASSVPGQAYEQYF
>TRBJ1-5|TRBV7-2
CASSLVAGYSNQPQHF
>TRBJ1-4|TRBV2
CASGGQASLGEKLFF
>TRBJ2-3|TRBV10-3
CAISNTRSGTRVTDTQYF
>TRBJ1-1|TRBV7-3
CASSPGGRTEAFF
>TRBJ2-1|TRBV7-9
CASSLAVARWYNEQFF
>TRBJ1-2|TRBV4-1
CASSHQGRGDYGYTF
>TRBJ2-7|TRBV24-1
CATSASGRAGTGVYEQYF
>TRBJ1-6|TRBV30
CAWSVLGYNSPLHF
>TRBJ2-1|TRBV24-1
CATSEPDRGGDEQFF
>TRBJ2-1|TRBV10-2
CASRPSGGAGEQFF
>TRBJ1-6|TRBV6-5
CASSQRDRGQSPLHF
>TRBJ2-1|TRBV15
CATSSVGLADYNEQFF
>TRBJ2-5|TRBV5-1
CASSNTRETQYF
>TRBJ2-5|TRBV7-9
CASSPGETQYF
>TRBJ2-7|TRBV2
CASSEGGTASYEQYF
>TRBJ1-4|TRBV7-2
CASSLALRGREKLFF
>TRBJ2-3|TRBV27
CASSLADTQYF
>TRBJ1-2|TRBV30
CAWTGGGYGYTF
>TRBJ2-2|TRBV18
CASSQTGNGGELFF
>TRBJ1-1|TRBV14
CASSQVGGTEAFF
>TRBJ2-1|TRBV18
CASSPLALLSGGAREKEQFF
>TRBJ1-4|TRBV5-4
CASSSGGGAPEKLFF
>TRBJ2-7|TRBV7-9
CASNTGGVNEQYF
>TRBJ2-2|TRBV7-8
CASSLGRGTGELFF
>TRBJ2-3|TRBV5-5
CASSTGRSGSTDTQYF
>TRBJ2-4|TRBV7-5
CARSGDPGQTNPILAKNIQYF
>TRBJ1-2|TRBV15
CATSSGTNYGYTF
>TRBJ1-4|TRBV4-1
CASSPGGAVNEKLFF
>TRBJ2-1|TRBV12-3/TRBV12-4
CASSYVAGEQFF
>TRBJ2-3|TRBV7-2
CASSQLAGGQGDTQYF
>TRBJ1-6|TRBV5-4
CASSSLPRVGSPLHF
>TRBJ1-3|TRBV7-3
CASSFEPGNTIYF
>TRBJ1-5|TRBV2
CASSGQGAGQPQHF
>TRBJ1-5|TRBV5-1
CASSLGAGGNSNQPQHF
>TRBJ1-2|TRBV6-5
CASSYGAGGDYGYTF
>TRBJ2-1|TRBV10-3
CAIRTRLAGGPDNEQFF
>TRBJ1-2|TRBV4-1
CASSQGTGDGYTF